The entry that follows covers one T cell receptor (beta chain) sequence. TCRdb's copy holds only in-frame clones and misses some; the assay was immunoSEQ multiplex PCR. Of approximately 150,000 clones listed, 85% to 95% are singletons. This sample is drawn from a study of T cell responses to AZD1222 COVID-19 vaccine. Deletions cut 3 bases from V and 3 bases from J, with 5 bases between. The CDR3 covers 12 residues. In germline, CDR1 is LGHDT, CDR2 YNNKEL (reference sequence). The clonotype comes from an adult in good health. The sequenced sample was peripheral blood, obtained on day 0 of AZD1222 vaccination. The J gene is TRBJ1-1, the V gene TRBV3-1 (or the pseudogene TRBV3-2); maybe TRBD1 (5 bases). CDR3 DNA sequence: TGTGCCAGCAGCCAGGGGGACACTGAAGCTTTCTTT. Translated: CASSQGDTEAFF.